Described below is a single T cell receptor beta chain sequence and its context. Which antigen it targets is not known. Per-base qualities were not stored, and no clone one base away is much larger. TCRbeta CDR3 regions were amplified from genomic DNA by means of the immunoSEQ Assay, a bias-controlled multiplex PCR. For the original study's pipeline: Nucleated cell counts per sample were estimated from amplification of reference gene primers within the assay. To quantify the absolute abundance of each unique TCRbeta CDR3 rearrangement, sequence reads were collapsed and filtered. For each sample, productive Simpson clonality was calculated as the square root of Simpson's diversity index over productive rearrangements. The table comes from immuneACCESS by way of TCRdb, which keeps in-frame sequences with V and J called. Part of the clones is missing from these tables; in studies checked, under half for an unresolved V gene and the rest for unknown reasons. The V and J calls and clone size were taken over from that table, and D and trimming were inferred from the DNA. This sample gives about 52,000 clones in total; roughly 87% of them show up just once. The ten top clones hold about 16% of the sample.

The data originate from a study of blood T cell repertoires in COVID-19 (TCRdb year 2020). Some background on the complete study: The collaborator samples originated in the United States, Italy and Spain and spanned the acute and convalescent phases of COVID-19. The repertoires were released in a freely available public database intended as a resource for research on the immune response to SARS-CoV-2. The prospective study material was composed of cDNA or gDNA derived from T cells, B-cell-depleted T cells, or PBMCs. The samples were drawn from two sources: the first 160 participants of the ongoing ImmuneRACE study, and 1,000 to 1,500 subjects contributed by 6 global collaborators. Deeply sampled blood TCRbeta repertoires from subjects exposed to, actively infected with, or recovered from COVID-19 were included in the dataset. Nearly every sample came with metadata listing a de-identified subject ID, COVID-19 status, age in years and sex. Where HLA class I and class II types were available, the types were taken from metadata supplied by the sample provider, not from assay-based typing. Broader findings and caveats from the paper: Clinical and demographic metadata were provided uncurated, with the amount varying by source and participant.

Whole blood was collected in K2EDTA tubes by collaborating institutions according to the institutions' own protocols. Collaborator samples were shipped for TCRbeta analysis as frozen whole blood, isolated PBMCs, or DNA extracted from either sample type. This TCR was recovered from a human donor with active COVID-19. The donor label of this sample is uncertain. Sequencing was carried out using peripheral blood.

The CDR3 has the sequence CASSRRSGDNTEAFF. The bases are TGTGCCAGCTCACGACGATCAGGCGATAACACTGAAGCTTTCTTT. The chain is encoded by TRBV18 joined to TRBJ1-1; the D segment cannot be called with confidence. Based on the germline V gene, the CDR1 and CDR2 sequences are KGHSH and LQKENI. Including the terminal cysteine and phenylalanine, the CDR3 comprises 15 residues. Of all the DNA, just the CDR3 is kept, 45 bases in frame from base 1. Cut back by 4 bases and 2 bases, the V and J ends lie 14 bases apart.